A single sample is the source of the 17 T cell receptor beta chains below, sequenced in a study of blood T cell repertoires in COVID-19. Data came from immunoSEQ multiplex PCR; TCRdb stores just in-frame clones and leaves some out. The repertoire holds around 470,000 clones, roughly 89% seen once, with roughly 1% in the top ten. Sequencing was performed on peripheral blood. The receptors were gathered from a young man with COVID-19, enrolled during active disease.

The sample holds one count of this clone. This rearrangement joins TRBV3-1 (or the pseudogene TRBV3-2) to TRBJ2-7; maybe TRBD2 (6 bases). Trimming shortened V by 3 bases and J by 3 bases, and 12 bases separated the two germline ends. This CDR3 spans 14 amino acids. The germline CDR1 and CDR2 sequences are LGHDT and YNNKEL (reference sequence). The CDR3: CASSQPGLSYEQYF. The CDR3 DNA sequence: TGTGCCAGCAGCCAGCCGGGACTTAGCTACGAGCAGTACTTC.

The chain is built from TRBV5-4 and TRBJ2-5, with 12 bases lining up with TRBD2. The V gene end was trimmed by 5 bases and the J gene end by 4 bases; junction bases not matched to a gene: 6. This CDR3 spans 15 amino acids. Germline V gene data show CDR1 as SGHNT and CDR2 as YYREEE (reference sequence). CDR3 sequence (DNA): TGTGCCAGCAGTCTAGCGGGGGGGGGCCGAGAGACCCAGTACTTC. Protein product: CASSLAGGGRETQYF.

The gene calls are TRBV7-2 and TRBJ1-3; possible D gene TRBD1, 5 bases. The CDR3 runs to 15 residues. V shed 4 bases and J shed 4 bases, with 14 bases lying between them. Germline values: CDR1 SGHTA, CDR2 FQGNSA. CDR3 region: CASSSDPGSGNTIYF. In nucleotides, the CDR3 is TGTGCCAGCAGCTCGGACCCAGGGTCGGGAAACACCATATATTTT.

This sequence joins TRBV9 and TRBJ2-5; 7 bases line up with TRBD1. CDR3 size: 12 residues. CDR1 is SGDLS and CDR2 is YYNGEE in the germline V gene. The J segment lost 9 bases and the V segment lost 0 bases, leaving 2 bases of the junction unmatched. CDR3 nucleotides: TGTGCCAGCAGCGTAGAGCAGGGGGCCCAGTACTTC. Translating it yields CASSVEQGAQYF.

This chain uses TRBV7-9 with TRBJ2-1, with D possibly being TRBD2 (5 bases). Trimming stripped 10 bases from V and 2 bases from J, with 18 bases between. The germline V gene has CDR1 SEHNR and CDR2 FQNEAQ (reference sequence). CDR3 length equals 15 residues. The DNA of the CDR3 is TGTGCCAAAATCCAGGTGGGGAGTCCCTACAATGAGCAGTTCTTC. It encodes CAKIQVGSPYNEQFF.

The chain employs TRBV21-1 and TRBJ2-7; the table's D call TRBD2 went unverified against the DNA. TRBV21-1 is a recognized pseudogene. CDR3 size: 18 residues. The CDR3 DNA is TGTGCCAGCAGCCGGCTAACCTGGGAGGACCTTTGCTCCTACGAGCAGTACTTC. This codes for CASSRLTWEDLCSYEQYF.

CDR3 residues: CASSETPGGSSGPQHF. CDR3 sequence (DNA): TGCGCCAGCAGTGAGACCCCGGGGGGCTCCTCTGGGCCCCAGCATTTT. V is TRBV10-2 and J is TRBJ1-5, with D perhaps matching TRBD1 (6 bases). V shed 2 bases and J shed 9 bases, with 20 bases lying between them. This CDR3 is built from 16 residues. Germline loops: CDR1 WSHSY, CDR2 SAAADI.

The V and J genes are TRBV18 and TRBJ2-3, with 10 bases identical to TRBD1. The V gene end was trimmed by 3 bases and the J gene end by 11 bases; junction bases not matched to a gene: 5. The CDR3 extends over 13 amino acids. The germline V gene encodes CDR1 KGHSH and CDR2 LQKENI. CDR3 sequence reads: CASSPMRDRGQYF. In DNA form, the CDR3 reads TGTGCCAGCTCACCTATGCGGGACAGGGGGCAGTATTTT.

J is TRBJ2-4 and V is TRBV3-1 (or the pseudogene TRBV3-2); D is possibly TRBD2 (5 bases). The CDR3 length is 13 residues. CDR1 is LGHDT and CDR2 is YNNKEL in the germline V gene (reference sequence). Trimming removed 1 base at V and 9 bases at J, with 10 bases between. The CDR3 region is CASSQVLGSIQYF. CDR3 nucleotides: TGTGCCAGCAGCCAAGTACTAGGTAGCATTCAGTACTTC.

The V call is TRBV2, the J call TRBJ1-3; 8 bases match TRBD1. The CDR3 loop spans 14 amino acids. Germline assignment: CDR1 SNHLY and CDR2 FYNNEI. The V and J ends lost 5 bases and 2 bases, in that order; junction bases with no gene match: 2. The CDR3 protein is CASSQQGAGNTIYF. CDR3 DNA: TGTGCCAGCAGTCAACAGGGGGCTGGAAACACCATATATTTT.

The V gene is TRBV13, the J gene TRBJ1-6; TRBD1 aligns across 7 bases. The CDR3 is 15 amino acids. V trimming: 2 bases; J trimming: 7 bases; junction bases outside the gene matches: 5. Germline V CDR1 and CDR2: PRHDT, FYEKMQ (reference sequence). The CDR3 nucleotides are TGTGCCAGCAGCTTAAGTGGGGACAGAAATTCACCCCTCCACTTT. This translates into CASSLSGDRNSPLHF.

V is TRBV7-9 and J is TRBJ2-2; no clear D. Per germline, CDR1 SEHNR and CDR2 FQNEAQ (reference sequence). The length of the CDR3 is 16 residues. V was pared by 1 base and J by 1 base, with 10 bases between. The CDR3 region is CASSLVGTENTGELFF. In DNA, the CDR3 is TGTGCCAGCAGCTTAGTGGGCACCGAGAACACCGGGGAGCTGTTTTTT.

J is TRBJ1-5 and V is TRBV9; 7 bases match TRBD1. CDR1 is SGDLS, CDR2 YYNGEE, per germline. V gave up 0 bases and J gave up 6 bases; unmatched junction bases: 6. The length of the CDR3 is 15 residues. CDR3 sequence: CASSVDEGQSQPQHF. The CDR3 nucleotides are TGTGCCAGCAGCGTAGATGAGGGACAGAGTCAGCCCCAGCATTTT.

The CDR3 DNA reads TGTGCCAGCAGCCAGCAAGCGGGAGTCCCCGACGAGCAGTACTTC. Residues: CASSQQAGVPDEQYF. The rearrangement uses TRBV3-1 (or the pseudogene TRBV3-2) and TRBJ2-7; 8 bases map to TRBD2. J lost 5 bases, V lost 3 bases, and 9 bases had no gene match. The CDR3 is made up of 15 amino acids. CDR1 and CDR2 (germline): LGHDT, YNNKEL (reference sequence).

The chain carries TRBV5-4 and TRBJ2-6, with D possibly being TRBD2 (6 bases). The CDR3 totals 17 residues. Germline values: CDR1 SGHNT, CDR2 YYREEE (reference sequence). The V gene lost 0 bases and the J gene lost 4 bases, with 14 bases spanning the gap. In DNA form, the CDR3 reads TGTGCCAGCAGCTTGGCCTTCGGAGGGACCGGGGCCAACGTCCTGACTTTC. Residues: CASSLAFGGTGANVLTF.

The rearrangement joins TRBV2 to TRBJ2-7; D gene uncertain. The CDR3 spans 13 residues. The germline V and J ends were trimmed by 4 bases and 4 bases, with 11 bases remaining between them. Per the germline V gene, CDR1 is SNHLY and CDR2 is FYNNEI. The CDR3 reads CASSVLQIYEQYF. The CDR3 DNA reads TGTGCCAGCAGTGTGCTACAGATTTACGAGCAGTACTTC.

The chain carries TRBV6-1 and TRBJ1-5; D unclear. There are 14 residues in the CDR3. V lost 1 base and J 9 bases, leaving 13 bases between the germline ends. Germline V lookup: CDR1 MNHNS, CDR2 SASEGT. For the CDR3, the DNA is TGTGCCAGCAGTGAAGGGGGAGGCCGTCGGCCCCAGCATTTT. This codes for CASSEGGGRRPQHF.